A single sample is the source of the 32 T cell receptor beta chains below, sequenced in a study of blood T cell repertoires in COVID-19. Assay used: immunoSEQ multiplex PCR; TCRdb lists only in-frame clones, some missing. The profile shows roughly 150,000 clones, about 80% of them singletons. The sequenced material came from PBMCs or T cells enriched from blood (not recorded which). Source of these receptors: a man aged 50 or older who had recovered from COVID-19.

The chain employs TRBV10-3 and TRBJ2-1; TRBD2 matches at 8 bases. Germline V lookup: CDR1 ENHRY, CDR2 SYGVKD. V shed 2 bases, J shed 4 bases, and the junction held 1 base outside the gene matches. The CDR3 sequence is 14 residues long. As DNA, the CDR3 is TGTGCCATCAGTGAGCGGGGGGGATACAATGAGCAGTTCTTC. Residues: CAISERGGYNEQFF.

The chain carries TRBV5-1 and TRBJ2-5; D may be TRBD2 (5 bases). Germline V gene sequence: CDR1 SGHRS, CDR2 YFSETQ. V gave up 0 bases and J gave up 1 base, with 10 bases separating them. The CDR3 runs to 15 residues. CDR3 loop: CASSLAVGVQETQYF. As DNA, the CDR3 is TGCGCCAGCAGCTTGGCCGTCGGGGTCCAAGAGACCCAGTACTTC.

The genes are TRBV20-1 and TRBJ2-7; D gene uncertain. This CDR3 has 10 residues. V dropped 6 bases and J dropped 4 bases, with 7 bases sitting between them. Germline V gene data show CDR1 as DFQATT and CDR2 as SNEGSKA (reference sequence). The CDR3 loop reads CSALLYEQYF. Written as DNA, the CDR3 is TGCAGTGCCCTACTATACGAGCAGTACTTC.

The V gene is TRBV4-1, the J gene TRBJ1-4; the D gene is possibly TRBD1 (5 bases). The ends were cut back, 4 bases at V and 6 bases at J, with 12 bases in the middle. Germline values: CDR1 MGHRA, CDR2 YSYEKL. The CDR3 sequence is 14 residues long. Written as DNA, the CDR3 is TGCGCCAGCAGCCCTGGACCGACAGATGAAAAACTGTTTTTT. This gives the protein CASSPGPTDEKLFF.

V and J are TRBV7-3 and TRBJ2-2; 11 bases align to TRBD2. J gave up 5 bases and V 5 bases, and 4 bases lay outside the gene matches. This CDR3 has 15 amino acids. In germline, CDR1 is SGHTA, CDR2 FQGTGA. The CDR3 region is CASSTTSGGTGELFF. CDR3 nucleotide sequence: TGTGCCAGCAGCACTACTAGCGGGGGTACCGGGGAGCTGTTTTTT.

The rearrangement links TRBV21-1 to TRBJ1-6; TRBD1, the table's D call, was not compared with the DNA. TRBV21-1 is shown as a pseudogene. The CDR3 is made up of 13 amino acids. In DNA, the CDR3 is TGTGCCAGCAAAGGGGGTAATAATTCACCCCTCCACTTT. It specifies CASKGGNNSPLHF.

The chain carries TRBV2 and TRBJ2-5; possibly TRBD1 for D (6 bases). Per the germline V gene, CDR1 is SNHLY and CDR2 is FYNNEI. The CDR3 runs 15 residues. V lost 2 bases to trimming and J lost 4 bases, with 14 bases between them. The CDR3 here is CASSEYRAGGETQYF. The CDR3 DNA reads TGTGCCAGCAGTGAATACAGGGCCGGAGGAGAGACCCAGTACTTC.

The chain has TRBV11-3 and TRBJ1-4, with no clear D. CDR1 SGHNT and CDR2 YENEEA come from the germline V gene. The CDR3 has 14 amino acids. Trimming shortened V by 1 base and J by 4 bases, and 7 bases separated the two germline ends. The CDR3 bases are TGTGCCAGCAGCTTAGGAGGGAATAATGAAAAACTGTTTTTT. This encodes CASSLGGNNEKLFF.

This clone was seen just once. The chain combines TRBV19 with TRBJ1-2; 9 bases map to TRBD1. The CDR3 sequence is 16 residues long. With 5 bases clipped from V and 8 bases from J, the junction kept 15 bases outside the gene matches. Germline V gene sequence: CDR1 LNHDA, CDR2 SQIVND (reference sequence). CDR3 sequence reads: CASSARAGTGTWGYTF. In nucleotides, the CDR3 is TGTGCCAGTAGTGCGCGCGCCGGGACAGGGACTTGGGGCTACACCTTC.

This chain's CDR3 is CAISTPDRGLYEQYF. The CDR3 nucleotides read TGTGCCATCAGTACACCGGACAGGGGGCTCTACGAGCAGTACTTC. The chain links TRBV10-3 to TRBJ2-7; 11 bases align to TRBD1. J gave up 3 bases and V 5 bases, and 6 bases lay outside the gene matches. CDR1 is ENHRY and CDR2 is SYGVKD in the germline V gene. CDR3 length: 15 amino acids.

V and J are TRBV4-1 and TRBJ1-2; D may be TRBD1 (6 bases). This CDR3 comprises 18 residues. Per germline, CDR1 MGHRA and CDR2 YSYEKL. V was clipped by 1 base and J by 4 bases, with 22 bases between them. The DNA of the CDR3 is TGCGCCAGCAGCCAAGGGAGCAGCCCGAACAGGGCCGCCTATGGCTACACCTTC. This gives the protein CASSQGSSPNRAAYGYTF.

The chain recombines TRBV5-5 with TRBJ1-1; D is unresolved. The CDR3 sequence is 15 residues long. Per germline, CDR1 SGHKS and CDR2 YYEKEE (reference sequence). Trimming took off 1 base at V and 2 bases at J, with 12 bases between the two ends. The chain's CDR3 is CASSLLKEINTEAFF. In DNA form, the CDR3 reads TGTGCCAGCAGCTTGCTAAAGGAGATCAACACTGAAGCTTTCTTT.

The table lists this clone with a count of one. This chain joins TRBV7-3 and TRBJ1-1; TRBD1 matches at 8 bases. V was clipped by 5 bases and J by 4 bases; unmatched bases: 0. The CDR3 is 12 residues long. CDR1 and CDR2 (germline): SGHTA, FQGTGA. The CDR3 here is CASSTGGTEAFF. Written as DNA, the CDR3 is TGTGCCAGCAGCACAGGGGGCACTGAAGCTTTCTTT.

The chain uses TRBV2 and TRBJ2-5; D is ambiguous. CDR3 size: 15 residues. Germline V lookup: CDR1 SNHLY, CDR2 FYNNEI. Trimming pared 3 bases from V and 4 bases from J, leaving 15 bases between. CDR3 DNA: TGTGCCAGCAGTGACCCGACTGATACAAGAGAGACCCAGTACTTC. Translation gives CASSDPTDTRETQYF.

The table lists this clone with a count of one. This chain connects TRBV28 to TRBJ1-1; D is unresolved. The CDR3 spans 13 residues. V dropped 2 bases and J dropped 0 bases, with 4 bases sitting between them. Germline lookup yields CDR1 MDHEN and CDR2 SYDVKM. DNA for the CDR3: TGTGCCAGCAGTTTACAGATGAACACTGAAGCTTTCTTT. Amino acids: CASSLQMNTEAFF.

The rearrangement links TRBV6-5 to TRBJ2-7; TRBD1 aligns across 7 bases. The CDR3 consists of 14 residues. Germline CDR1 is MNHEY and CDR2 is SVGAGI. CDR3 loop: CFRRSRTGGYEQYF. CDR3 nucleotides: TGTTTCCGTAGGTCGAGGACAGGCGGCTACGAGCAGTACTTC.

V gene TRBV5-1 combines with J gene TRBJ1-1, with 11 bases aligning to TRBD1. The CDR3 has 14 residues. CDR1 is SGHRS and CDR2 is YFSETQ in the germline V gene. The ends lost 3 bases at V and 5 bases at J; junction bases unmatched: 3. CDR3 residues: CASSWTGGRTEAFF. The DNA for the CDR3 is TGCGCCAGCAGCTGGACAGGGGGCAGGACTGAAGCTTTCTTT.

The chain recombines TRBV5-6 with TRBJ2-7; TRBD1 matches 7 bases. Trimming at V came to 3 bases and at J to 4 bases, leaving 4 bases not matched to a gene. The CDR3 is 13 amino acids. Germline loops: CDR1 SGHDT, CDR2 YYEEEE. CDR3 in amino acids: CASSWSRGYEQYF. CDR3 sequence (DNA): TGTGCCAGCAGCTGGTCCAGGGGGTACGAGCAGTACTTC.

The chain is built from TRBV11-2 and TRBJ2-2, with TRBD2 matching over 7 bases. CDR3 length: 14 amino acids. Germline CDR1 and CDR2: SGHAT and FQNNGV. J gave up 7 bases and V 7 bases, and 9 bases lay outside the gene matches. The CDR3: CASIEWGGFGELFF. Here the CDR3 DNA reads TGTGCCAGCATCGAGTGGGGAGGGTTCGGGGAGCTGTTTTTT.

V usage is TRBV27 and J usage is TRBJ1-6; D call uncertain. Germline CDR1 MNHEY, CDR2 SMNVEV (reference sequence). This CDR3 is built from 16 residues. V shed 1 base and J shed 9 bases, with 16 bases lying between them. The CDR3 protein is CASSLWTTAKSSPLHF. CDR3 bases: TGTGCCAGCAGTTTATGGACTACCGCGAAGAGTTCACCCCTCCACTTT.

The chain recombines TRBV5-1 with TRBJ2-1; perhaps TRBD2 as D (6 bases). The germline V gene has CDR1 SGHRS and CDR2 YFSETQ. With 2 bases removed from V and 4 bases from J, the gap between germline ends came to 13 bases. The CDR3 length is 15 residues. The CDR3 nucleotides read TGCGCCAGCAGCTTCGGCGGGGTCGGGTACAATGAGCAGTTCTTC. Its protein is CASSFGGVGYNEQFF.

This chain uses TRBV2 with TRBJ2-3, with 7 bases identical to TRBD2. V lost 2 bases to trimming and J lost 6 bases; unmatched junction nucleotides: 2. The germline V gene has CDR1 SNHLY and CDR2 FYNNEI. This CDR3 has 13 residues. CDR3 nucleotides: TGTGCCAGCAGTGAAACTAGCGCGGATACGCAGTATTTT. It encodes CASSETSADTQYF. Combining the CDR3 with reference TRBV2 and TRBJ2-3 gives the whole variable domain EPEVTQTPSHQVTQMGQEVILRCVPISNHLYFYWYRQILGQKVEFLVSFYNNEISEKSEIFDDQFSVERPDGSNFTLKIRSTKLEDSAMYFCASSETSADTQYFGPGTRLTVL.

CDR3 residues: CSVDGGLSSYNEQFF. CDR3 sequence (DNA): TGCAGCGTAGACGGGGGGCTTAGCTCCTACAATGAGCAGTTCTTC. The rearrangement joins TRBV29-1 to TRBJ2-1; possibly TRBD2 for D (7 bases). Trimming took 6 bases from V and 0 from J, leaving 15 bases between them. The CDR3 consists of 15 residues. Germline CDR1 is SQVTM and CDR2 is ANQGSEA.

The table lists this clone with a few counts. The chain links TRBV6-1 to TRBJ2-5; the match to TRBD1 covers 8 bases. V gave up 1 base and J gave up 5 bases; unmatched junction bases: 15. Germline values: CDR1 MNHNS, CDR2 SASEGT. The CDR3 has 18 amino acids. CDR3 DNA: TGTGCCAGCAGTGAAGAGGCAATGTGGGCAGGGGGCAGGGAGACCCAGTACTTC. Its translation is CASSEEAMWAGGRETQYF.

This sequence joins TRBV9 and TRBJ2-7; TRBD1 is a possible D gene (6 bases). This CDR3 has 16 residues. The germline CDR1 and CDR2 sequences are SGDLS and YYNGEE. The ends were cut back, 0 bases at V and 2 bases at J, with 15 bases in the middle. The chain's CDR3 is CASSVEGSGETYEQYF. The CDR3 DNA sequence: TGTGCCAGCAGCGTAGAAGGGTCAGGGGAGACCTACGAGCAGTACTTC.

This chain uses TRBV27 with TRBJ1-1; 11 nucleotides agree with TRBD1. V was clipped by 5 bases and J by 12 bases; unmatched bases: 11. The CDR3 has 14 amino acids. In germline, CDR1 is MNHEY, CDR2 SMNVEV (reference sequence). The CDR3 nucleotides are TGTGCCAGCAGTCAAAGGACAGGGGGCAAGGTATCTTTCTTT. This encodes CASSQRTGGKVSFF.

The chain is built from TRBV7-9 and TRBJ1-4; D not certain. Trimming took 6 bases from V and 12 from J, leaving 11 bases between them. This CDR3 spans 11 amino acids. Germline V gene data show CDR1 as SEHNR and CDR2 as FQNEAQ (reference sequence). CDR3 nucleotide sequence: TGTGCCAGCAGTCTAATAGAGGAACTGTTTTTT. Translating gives CASSLIEELFF.

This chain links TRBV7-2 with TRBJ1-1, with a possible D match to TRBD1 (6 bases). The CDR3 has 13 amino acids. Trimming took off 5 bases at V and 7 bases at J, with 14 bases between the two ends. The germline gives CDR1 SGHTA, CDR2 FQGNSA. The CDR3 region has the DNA TGTGCCAGCAGCCCCCCGTGGGGGCTTGAAGCTTTCTTT. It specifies CASSPPWGLEAFF. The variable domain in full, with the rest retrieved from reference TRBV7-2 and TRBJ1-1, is GAGVSQSPSNKVTEKGKDVELRCDPISGHTALYWYRQSLGQGLEFLIYFQGNSAPDKSGLPSDRFSAERTGGSVSTLTIQRTQQEDSAVYLCASSPPWGLEAFFGQGTRLTVV.

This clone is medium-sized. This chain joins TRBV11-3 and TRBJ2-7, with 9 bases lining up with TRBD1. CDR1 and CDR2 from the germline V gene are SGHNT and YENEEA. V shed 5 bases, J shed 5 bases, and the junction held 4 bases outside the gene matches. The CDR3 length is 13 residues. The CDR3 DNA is TGTGCCAGCAGCCCGGGACAGGGTGACGAGCAGTACTTC. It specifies CASSPGQGDEQYF.

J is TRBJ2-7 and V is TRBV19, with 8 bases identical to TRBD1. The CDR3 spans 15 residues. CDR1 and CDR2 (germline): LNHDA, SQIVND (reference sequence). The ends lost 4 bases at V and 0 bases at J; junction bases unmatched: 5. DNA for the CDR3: TGTGCCAGTAGTAGGAGGACAGGGAGCTCCTACGAGCAGTACTTC. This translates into CASSRRTGSSYEQYF.

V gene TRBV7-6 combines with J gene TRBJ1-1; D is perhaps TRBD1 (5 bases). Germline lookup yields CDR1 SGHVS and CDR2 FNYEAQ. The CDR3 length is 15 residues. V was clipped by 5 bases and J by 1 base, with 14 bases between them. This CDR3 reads CASSAGRSTNTEAFF. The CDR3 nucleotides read TGTGCCAGCAGCGCAGGGAGGAGCACGAACACTGAAGCTTTCTTT.

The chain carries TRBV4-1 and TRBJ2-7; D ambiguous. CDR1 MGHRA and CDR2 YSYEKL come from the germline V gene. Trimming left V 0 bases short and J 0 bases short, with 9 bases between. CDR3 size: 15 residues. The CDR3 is CASSQDPYLSYEQYF. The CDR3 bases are TGCGCCAGCAGCCAAGACCCCTACCTCTCCTACGAGCAGTACTTC.